The 7 T cell receptor beta chains given below trace back to one sample, sequenced in a study of T cells after yellow fever vaccination. TCRdb re-called the 5' RACE reads with MiXCR, one entry per CDR3 protein. The sample holds 250,000 or so distinct CDR3 sequences, about 3.5% seen once. The sequences come from PBMCs, collected 15 days after the yellow fever booster vaccination. The source is a man aged 18 to 35 who received the YFV17D yellow fever vaccine.

This clonotype was seen at least ten times. This chain links TRBV5-6 with TRBJ2-3; D possibly corresponds to TRBD2 (6 bases). Germline assignment: CDR1 SGHDT and CDR2 YYEEEE. V was pared by 4 bases and J by 2 bases, with 14 bases between. CDR3 length: 15 amino acids. The CDR3 protein is CASSRRDSNTDTQYF. CDR3 coding DNA: TGTGCCAGCAGCCGGAGGGACTCCAACACAGATACGCAGTATTTT.

This clonotype was detected many times. CDR3 in amino acids: CASSVDEKLFF. For the CDR3, the DNA is TGCGCCAGCAGCGTCGACGAAAAACTGTTTTTT. This chain joins TRBV5-1 and TRBJ1-4; D gene ambiguous. CDR3 length: 11 amino acids. Trimming cost V 4 bases and J 8 bases, with 6 bases left between them. From germline, CDR1 is SGHRS and CDR2 YFSETQ.

This clonotype was recorded at least ten times. This rearrangement joins TRBV20-1 to TRBJ1-2; D perhaps matches TRBD1 (5 bases). The V gene's germline CDR1 is DFQATT and CDR2 SNEGSKA (reference sequence). V shed 3 bases and J shed 5 bases, with 22 bases lying between them. The CDR3 covers 16 residues. CDR3 protein: CSASSGLGGQDYGYTF. The CDR3 DNA follows: TGCAGTGCTAGTTCAGGGTTGGGCGGGCAGGATTATGGCTACACCTTC.

In this sample, this clonotype turned up many times. CDR3 bases: TGTGCCAGCAGCTTACAGGGGGCTGGCCCCCTCCACTTT. It is translated as CASSLQGAGPLHF. The rearrangement joins TRBV5-6 to TRBJ1-6; 9 nucleotides match TRBD1. CDR3 size: 13 residues. Germline CDR1 is SGHDT and CDR2 is YYEEEE. J lost 13 bases, V lost 2 bases, and 4 bases had no gene match.

The gene calls are TRBV5-1 and TRBJ2-5; unclear D gene. The germline V gene encodes CDR1 SGHRS and CDR2 YFSETQ. The CDR3 loop spans 14 amino acids. V dropped 2 bases and J dropped 0 bases, with 8 bases sitting between them. CDR3: CASSLGQNQETQYF. The CDR3 nucleotides are TGCGCCAGCAGCTTAGGGCAAAACCAAGAGACCCAGTACTTC.

In its sample, this clonotype was seen many times. The V call is TRBV6-5, the J call TRBJ2-1, with D possibly TRBD2 on 5 matching bases. Germline V lookup: CDR1 MNHEY, CDR2 SVGAGI. V was clipped by 0 bases and J by 9 bases, with 9 bases between them. The CDR3 is 13 residues long. CDR3 nucleotide sequence: TGTGCCAGCAGTTACTCGAACAGCGGTGAGCAGTTCTTC. It encodes CASSYSNSGEQFF.

This clonotype has a count of ten or more. The V and J genes are TRBV25-1 and TRBJ2-7; unclear D gene. Per germline, CDR1 MGHDK and CDR2 SYGVNS. The V and J ends lost 4 bases and 0 bases respectively, with 4 bases between them. The CDR3 length is 12 residues. CDR3 sequence (DNA): TGTGCCAGCAGTGTTGGCTCCTACGAGCAGTACTTC. Protein: CASSVGSYEQYF.